This T cell receptor (beta chain) was profiled in a study of blood T cell repertoires in COVID-19. Sequenced by immunoSEQ multiplex PCR; TCRdb stores in-frame clones only, minus some. The table shows fewer than 500,000 clones, with roughly nine tenths occurring only once. The clonotype originates from a woman under 30 who had recovered from COVID-19. The specimen was PBMCs or T cells enriched from blood (not recorded which).

DNA of the CDR3: TGCGCCAGCAGCCAAACGTATGTGCGAGACACCATATATTTT. It is translated as CASSQTYVRDTIYF. The V call is TRBV4-1, the J call TRBJ1-3; unclear D gene. Germline lookup yields CDR1 MGHRA and CDR2 YSYEKL. This CDR3 is built from 14 residues. V was trimmed by 2 bases and J by 8 bases, leaving 13 bases between them.